Included here is one T cell receptor (beta chain) sequence, with context. The antigen is undetermined. The data were obtained in a study of shared clonotypes between healthy human individuals. Study outcomes and limitations: Represented diversity (both genetic and exposure-history) was limited by the small number of donors.

Germline V gene data show CDR1 as SGHVS and CDR2 as FNYEAQ. There are 17 residues in the CDR3. The V and J ends lost 5 bases and 3 bases, in that order; junction bases with no gene match: 12. It was across several immunoSEQ plates that each subset's genomic DNA was evenly split. Using ten immunoSEQ deep assay plates, investigators sequenced unsorted PBMC DNA. In the original analysis: Filtering differed, since immunoSEQ gave only junction sequences and no quality scores. Libraries were prepared by immunoSEQ multiplex PCR; TCRdb keeps only in-frame clonotypes and omits some of them. The D gene and trimming were derived from the DNA, and the V and J assignments and clone size from that table. Of fewer than 600,000 clones in the sample, roughly four fifths were seen once.

The receptor's source is a woman between 40 and 50 years old in good health. Some clones in this sample may be carry-over from other donors' samples. Sequencing was performed on PBMCs. This sequence joins TRBV7-6 and TRBJ2-1; 8 bases align to TRBD2. CDR3 sequence: CASSLLGWRGDYNEQFF. CDR3 coding DNA: TGTGCCAGCAGCCTACTAGGGTGGCGGGGGGACTACAATGAGCAGTTCTTC. Based on the CDR3 plus reference TRBV7-6 and TRBJ2-1, the full variable domain is GAGVSQSPRYKVTKRGQDVALRCDPISGHVSLYWYRQALGQGPEFLTYFNYEAQQDKSGLPNDRFSAERPEGSISTLTIQRTEQRDSAMYRCASSLLGWRGDYNEQFFGPGTRLTVL.